This T cell receptor beta chain was observed in a study of shared clonotypes between healthy human individuals. A few counts support this clone. The V end lost 4 bases, the J end lost 4 bases, and 17 bases lay between the germline ends. The CDR3 consists of 16 residues. CDR1 MGHRA and CDR2 YSYEKL come from the germline V gene. TCRdb's copy holds only in-frame clones and misses some; the assay was immunoSEQ multiplex PCR. Of about 230,000 clones in the sample, 65% were seen once. Sequencing used memory CD4+ T cells sorted from blood. Sample subset: CD45RA-negative fraction. The chain recombines TRBV4-1 with TRBJ1-5; a possible D gene is TRBD1 (6 bases). This clonotype was sampled from a man aged 25-40 years in good health. Written as DNA, the CDR3 is TGCGCCAGCAGCCGCGACCCCGGGACAAGAAATCAGCCCCAGCATTTT. This sequence encodes CASSRDPGTRNQPQHF.